This TCR beta chain was captured by sequencing in a study of blood T cell repertoires in COVID-19. Study in general: T cells, B-cell-depleted T cells, or PBMCs supplied cDNA or gDNA.

Assay: immunoSEQ multiplex PCR; the TCRdb copy retains only in-frame clones and omits some. The sample lists 300,000 to 350,000 clones; roughly 87% were seen once. V was shortened by 7 bases and J by 0 bases, with 15 bases between the two germline ends. CDR3 length: 15 residues. Germline values: CDR1 SNHLY, CDR2 FYNNEI. This clone turned up a few times. This receptor was obtained from a woman aged 25 to 39 who had recovered from COVID-19. Sequenced material: PBMCs or T cells enriched from blood (not recorded which). This chain joins TRBV2 and TRBJ1-1; perhaps TRBD1 as D (6 bases). CDR3 in DNA: TGTGCCAGCAAACGGACAGACTACATGAACACTGAAGCTTTCTTT. Its protein is CASKRTDYMNTEAFF. Drawing the rest from reference TRBV2 and TRBJ1-1, the complete variable domain is EPEVTQTPSHQVTQMGQEVILRCVPISNHLYFYWYRQILGQKVEFLVSFYNNEISEKSEIFDDQFSVERPDGSNFTLKIRSTKLEDSAMYFCASKRTDYMNTEAFFGQGTRLTVV.